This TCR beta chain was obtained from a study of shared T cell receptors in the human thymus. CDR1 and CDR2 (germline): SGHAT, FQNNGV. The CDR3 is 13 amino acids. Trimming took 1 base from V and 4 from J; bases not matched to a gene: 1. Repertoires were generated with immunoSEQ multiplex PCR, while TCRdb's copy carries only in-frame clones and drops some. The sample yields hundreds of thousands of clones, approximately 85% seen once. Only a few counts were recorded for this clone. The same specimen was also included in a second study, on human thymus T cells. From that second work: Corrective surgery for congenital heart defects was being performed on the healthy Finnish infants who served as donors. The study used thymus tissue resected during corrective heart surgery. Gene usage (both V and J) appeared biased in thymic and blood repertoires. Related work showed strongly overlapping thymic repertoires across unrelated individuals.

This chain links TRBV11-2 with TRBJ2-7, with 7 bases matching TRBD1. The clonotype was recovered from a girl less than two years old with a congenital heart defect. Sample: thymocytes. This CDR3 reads CASSLGDRYEQYF. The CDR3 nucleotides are TGTGCCAGCAGCTTAGGGGACAGATACGAGCAGTACTTC.